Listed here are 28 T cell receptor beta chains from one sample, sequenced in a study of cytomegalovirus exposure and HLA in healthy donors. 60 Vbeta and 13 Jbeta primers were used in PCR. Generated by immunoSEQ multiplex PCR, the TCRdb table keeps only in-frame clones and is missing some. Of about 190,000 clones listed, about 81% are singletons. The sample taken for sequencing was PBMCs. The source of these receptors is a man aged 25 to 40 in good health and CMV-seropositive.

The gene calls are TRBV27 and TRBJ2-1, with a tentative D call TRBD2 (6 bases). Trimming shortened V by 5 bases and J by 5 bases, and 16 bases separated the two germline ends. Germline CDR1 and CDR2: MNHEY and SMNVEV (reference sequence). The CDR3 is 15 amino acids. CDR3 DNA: TGTGCCAGCAGTCCCCGGGGGACGGACCACAATGAGCAGTTCTTC. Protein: CASSPRGTDHNEQFF.

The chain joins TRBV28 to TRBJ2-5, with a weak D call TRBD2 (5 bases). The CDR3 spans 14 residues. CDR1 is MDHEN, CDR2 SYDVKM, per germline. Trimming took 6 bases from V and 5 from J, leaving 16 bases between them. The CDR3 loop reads CASSLTLASETQYF. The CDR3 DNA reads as TGTGCCAGCAGCCTTACCCTAGCATCTGAGACCCAGTACTTC.

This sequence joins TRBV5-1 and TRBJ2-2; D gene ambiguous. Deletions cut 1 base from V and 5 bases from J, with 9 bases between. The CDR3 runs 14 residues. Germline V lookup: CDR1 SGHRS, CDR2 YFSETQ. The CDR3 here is CASSLYGRTGELFF. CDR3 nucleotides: TGCGCCAGCAGCTTGTACGGCAGGACCGGGGAGCTGTTTTTT.

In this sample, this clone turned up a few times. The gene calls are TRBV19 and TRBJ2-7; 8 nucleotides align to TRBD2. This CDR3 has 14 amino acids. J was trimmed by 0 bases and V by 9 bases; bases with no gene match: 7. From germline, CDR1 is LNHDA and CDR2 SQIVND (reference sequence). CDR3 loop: CASTSGGGSYEQYF. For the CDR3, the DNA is TGTGCCAGCACAAGCGGGGGAGGCTCCTACGAGCAGTACTTC.

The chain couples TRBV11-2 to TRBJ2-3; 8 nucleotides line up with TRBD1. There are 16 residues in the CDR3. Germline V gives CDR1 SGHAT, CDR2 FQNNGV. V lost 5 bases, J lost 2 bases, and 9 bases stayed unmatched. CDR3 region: CASSPRRDRNTDTQYF. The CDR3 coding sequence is TGTGCCAGCAGCCCCCGACGGGACAGGAACACAGATACGCAGTATTTT.

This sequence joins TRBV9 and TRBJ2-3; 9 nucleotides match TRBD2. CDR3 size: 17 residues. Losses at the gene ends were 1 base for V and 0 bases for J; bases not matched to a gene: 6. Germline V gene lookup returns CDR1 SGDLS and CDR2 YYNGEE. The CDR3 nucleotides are TGTGCCAGCAGCGTATGGGCTAGCGGGACTAGCACAGATACGCAGTATTTT. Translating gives CASSVWASGTSTDTQYF.

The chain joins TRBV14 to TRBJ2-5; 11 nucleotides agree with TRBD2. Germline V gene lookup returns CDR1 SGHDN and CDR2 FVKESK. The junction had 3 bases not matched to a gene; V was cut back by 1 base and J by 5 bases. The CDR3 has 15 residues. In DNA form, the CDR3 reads TGTGCCAGCAGCCAAGCGGGGACTAGCGGTGAGACCCAGTACTTC. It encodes CASSQAGTSGETQYF. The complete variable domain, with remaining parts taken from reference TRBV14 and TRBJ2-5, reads EAGVTQFPSHSVIEKGQTVTLRCDPISGHDNLYWYRRVMGKEIKFLLHFVKESKQDESGMPNNRFLAERTGGTYSTLKVQPAELEDSGVYFCASSQAGTSGETQYFGPGTRLLVL.

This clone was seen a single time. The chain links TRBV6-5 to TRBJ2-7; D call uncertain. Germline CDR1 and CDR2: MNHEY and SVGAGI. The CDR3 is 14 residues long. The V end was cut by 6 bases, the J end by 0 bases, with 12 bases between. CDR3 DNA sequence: TGTGCCAGCAGGCGCGAGCGTCGCTCCTACGAGCAGTACTTC. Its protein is CASRRERRSYEQYF.

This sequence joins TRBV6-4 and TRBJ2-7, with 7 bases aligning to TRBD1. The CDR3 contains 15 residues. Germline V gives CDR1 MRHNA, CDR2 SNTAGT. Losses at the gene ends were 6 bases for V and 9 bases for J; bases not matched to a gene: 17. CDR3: CASSPSGTDLRGQYF. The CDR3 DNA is TGTGCCAGCAGCCCGTCCGGGACAGATCTACGAGGGCAGTACTTC.

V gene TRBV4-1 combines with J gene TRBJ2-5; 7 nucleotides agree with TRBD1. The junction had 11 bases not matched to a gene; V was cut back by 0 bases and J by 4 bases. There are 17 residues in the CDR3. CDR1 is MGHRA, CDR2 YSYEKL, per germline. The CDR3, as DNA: TGCGCCAGCAGCCAAGATGACAGGGTCCACCCAATAGAGACCCAGTACTTC. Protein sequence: CASSQDDRVHPIETQYF.

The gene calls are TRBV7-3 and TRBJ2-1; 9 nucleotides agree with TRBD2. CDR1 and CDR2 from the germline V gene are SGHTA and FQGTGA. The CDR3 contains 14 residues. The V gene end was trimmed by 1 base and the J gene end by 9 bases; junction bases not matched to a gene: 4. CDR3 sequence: CASSLIAGVGEQFF. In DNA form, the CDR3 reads TGTGCCAGCAGCTTAATAGCGGGAGTGGGTGAGCAGTTCTTC.

CDR3 sequence: CATGLAGGDEQFF. The CDR3 DNA reads TGTGCCACCGGACTAGCGGGAGGGGATGAGCAGTTCTTC. The chain combines TRBV7-3 with TRBJ2-1; 15 bases map to TRBD2. J was trimmed by 8 bases and V by 10 bases; bases with no gene match: 3. CDR1 SGHTA and CDR2 FQGTGA come from the germline V gene. This CDR3 has 13 amino acids.

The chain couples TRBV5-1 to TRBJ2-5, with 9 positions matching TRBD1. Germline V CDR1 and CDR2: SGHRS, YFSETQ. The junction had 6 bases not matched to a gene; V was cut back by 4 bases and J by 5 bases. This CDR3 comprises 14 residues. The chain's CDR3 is CASSKGQGGETQYF. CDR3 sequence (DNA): TGCGCCAGCAGCAAGGGACAGGGAGGGGAGACCCAGTACTTC.

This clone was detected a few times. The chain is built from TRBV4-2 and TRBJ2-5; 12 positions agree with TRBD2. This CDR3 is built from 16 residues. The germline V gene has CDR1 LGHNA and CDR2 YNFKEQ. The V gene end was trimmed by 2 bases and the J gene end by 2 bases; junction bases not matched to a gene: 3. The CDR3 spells CASSQLGLAGQETQYF. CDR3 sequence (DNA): TGTGCCAGCAGCCAACTAGGACTAGCGGGGCAAGAGACCCAGTACTTC.

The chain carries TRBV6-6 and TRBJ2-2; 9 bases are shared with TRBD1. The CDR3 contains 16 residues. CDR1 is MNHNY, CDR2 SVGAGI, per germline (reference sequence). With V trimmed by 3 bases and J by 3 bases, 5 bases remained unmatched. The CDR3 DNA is TGTGCCAGCAGTTATTTGAGACAGGGGGACACCGGGGAGCTGTTTTTT. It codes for CASSYLRQGDTGELFF.

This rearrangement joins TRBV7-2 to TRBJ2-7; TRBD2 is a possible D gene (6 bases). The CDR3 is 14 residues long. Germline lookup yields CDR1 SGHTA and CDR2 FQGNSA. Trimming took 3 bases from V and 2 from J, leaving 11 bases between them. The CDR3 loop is CASSFAGTAYEQYF. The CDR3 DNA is TGTGCCAGCAGCTTCGCCGGGACTGCCTACGAGCAGTACTTC.

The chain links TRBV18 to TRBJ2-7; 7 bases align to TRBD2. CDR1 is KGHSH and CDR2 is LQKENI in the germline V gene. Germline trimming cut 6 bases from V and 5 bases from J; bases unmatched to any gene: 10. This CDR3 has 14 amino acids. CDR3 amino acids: CASSEAGLGNEQYF. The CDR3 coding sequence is TGTGCCAGCTCCGAAGCGGGATTGGGAAACGAGCAGTACTTC. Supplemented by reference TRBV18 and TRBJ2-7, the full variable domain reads NAGVMQNPRHLVRRRGQEARLRCSPMKGHSHVYWYRQLPEEGLKFMVYLQKENIIDESGMPKERFSAEFPKEGPSILRIQQVVRGDSAAYFCASSEAGLGNEQYFGPGTRLTVT.

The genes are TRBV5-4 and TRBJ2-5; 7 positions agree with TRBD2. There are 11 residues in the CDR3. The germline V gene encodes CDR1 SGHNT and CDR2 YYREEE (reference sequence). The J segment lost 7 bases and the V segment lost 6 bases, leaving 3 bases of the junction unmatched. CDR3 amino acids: CASISGGTQYF. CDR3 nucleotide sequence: TGTGCCAGCATCTCGGGGGGGACCCAGTACTTC.

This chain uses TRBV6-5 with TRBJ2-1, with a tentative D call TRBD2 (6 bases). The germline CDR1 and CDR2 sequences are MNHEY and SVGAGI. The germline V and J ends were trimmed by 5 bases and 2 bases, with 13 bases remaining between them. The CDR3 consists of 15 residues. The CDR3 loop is CASSVERVPYNEQFF. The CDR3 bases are TGTGCCAGCAGTGTGGAGCGGGTGCCCTACAATGAGCAGTTCTTC.

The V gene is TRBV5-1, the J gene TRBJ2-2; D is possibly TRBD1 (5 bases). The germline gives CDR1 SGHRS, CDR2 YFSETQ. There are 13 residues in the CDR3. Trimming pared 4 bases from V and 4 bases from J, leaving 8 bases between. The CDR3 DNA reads TGCGCCAGCAGCATTACAGGCACCGGGGAGCTGTTTTTT. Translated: CASSITGTGELFF.

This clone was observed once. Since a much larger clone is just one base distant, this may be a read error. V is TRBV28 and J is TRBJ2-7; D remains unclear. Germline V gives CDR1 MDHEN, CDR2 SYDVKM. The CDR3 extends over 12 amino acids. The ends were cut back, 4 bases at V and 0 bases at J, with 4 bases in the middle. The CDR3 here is CASSSSSYEQYF. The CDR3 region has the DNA TGTGCCAGCAGTTCGAGCTCCTACGAGCAGTACTTC.

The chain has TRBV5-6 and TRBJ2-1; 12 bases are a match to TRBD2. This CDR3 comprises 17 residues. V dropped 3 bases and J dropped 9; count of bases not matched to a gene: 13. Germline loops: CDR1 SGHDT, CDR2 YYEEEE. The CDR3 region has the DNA TGTGCCAGCAGCTCTCTCCGACTAGCGGGAGTGAGGGGTGAGCAGTTCTTC. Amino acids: CASSSLRLAGVRGEQFF.

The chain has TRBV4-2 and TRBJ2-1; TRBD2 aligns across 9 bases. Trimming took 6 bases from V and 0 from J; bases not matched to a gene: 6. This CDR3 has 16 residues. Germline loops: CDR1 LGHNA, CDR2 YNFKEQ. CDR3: CASSPSGGHSYNEQFF. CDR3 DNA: TGTGCCAGCAGTCCGAGCGGGGGGCACTCCTACAATGAGCAGTTCTTC.

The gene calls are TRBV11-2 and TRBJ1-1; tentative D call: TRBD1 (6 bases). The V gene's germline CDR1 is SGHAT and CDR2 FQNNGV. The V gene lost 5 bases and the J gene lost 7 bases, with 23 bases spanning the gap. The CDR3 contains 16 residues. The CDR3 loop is CASSPRGASRGDEAFF. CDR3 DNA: TGTGCCAGCAGCCCGCGGGGGGCGTCCCGGGGGGATGAAGCTTTCTTT.

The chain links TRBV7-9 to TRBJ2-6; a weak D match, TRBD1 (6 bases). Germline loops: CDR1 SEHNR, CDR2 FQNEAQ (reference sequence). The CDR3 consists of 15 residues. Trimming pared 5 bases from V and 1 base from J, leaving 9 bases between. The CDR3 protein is CASSDRGSGANVLTF. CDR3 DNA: TGTGCCAGCAGCGATAGGGGGTCTGGGGCCAACGTCCTGACTTTC.

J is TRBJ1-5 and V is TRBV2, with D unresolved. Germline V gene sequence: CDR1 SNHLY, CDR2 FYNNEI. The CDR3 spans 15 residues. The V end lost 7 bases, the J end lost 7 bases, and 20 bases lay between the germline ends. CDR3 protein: CASTRRVAATQPQHF. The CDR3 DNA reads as TGTGCCAGCACGCGGCGGGTGGCCGCTACGCAGCCCCAGCATTTT.

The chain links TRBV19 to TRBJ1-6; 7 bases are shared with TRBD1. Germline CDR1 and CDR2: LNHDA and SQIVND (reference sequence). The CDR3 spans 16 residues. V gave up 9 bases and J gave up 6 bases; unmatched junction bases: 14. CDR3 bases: TGTGCCAGCAACTCACCACCGGGACAGACTAATTCACCCCTCCACTTT. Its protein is CASNSPPGQTNSPLHF.

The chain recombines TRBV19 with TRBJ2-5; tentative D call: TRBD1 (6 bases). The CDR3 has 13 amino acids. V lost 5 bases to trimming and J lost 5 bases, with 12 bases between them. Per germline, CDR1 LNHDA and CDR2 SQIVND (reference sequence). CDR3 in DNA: TGTGCCAGTAGTCTACAGGGCAGGGAGACCCAGTACTTC. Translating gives CASSLQGRETQYF. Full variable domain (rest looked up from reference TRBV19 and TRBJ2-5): DGGITQSPKYLFRKEGQNVTLSCEQNLNHDAMYWYRQDPGQGLRLIYYSQIVNDFQKGDIAEGYSVSREKKESFPLTVTSAQKNPTAFYLCASSLQGRETQYFGPGTRLLVL.